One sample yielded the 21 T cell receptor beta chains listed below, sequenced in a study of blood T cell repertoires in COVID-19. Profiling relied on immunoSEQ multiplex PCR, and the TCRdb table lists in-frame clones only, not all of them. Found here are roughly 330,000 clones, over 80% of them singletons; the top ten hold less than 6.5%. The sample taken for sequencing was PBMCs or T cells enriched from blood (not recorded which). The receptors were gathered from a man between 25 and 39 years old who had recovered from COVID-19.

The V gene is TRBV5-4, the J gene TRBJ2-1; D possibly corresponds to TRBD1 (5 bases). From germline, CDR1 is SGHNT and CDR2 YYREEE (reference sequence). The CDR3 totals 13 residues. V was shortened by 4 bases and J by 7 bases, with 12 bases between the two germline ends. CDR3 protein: CASSPNQGNEQFF. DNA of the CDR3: TGTGCCAGCAGCCCGAATCAGGGTAATGAGCAGTTCTTC. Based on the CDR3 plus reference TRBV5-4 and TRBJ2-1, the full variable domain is ETGVTQSPTHLIKTRGQQVTLRCSSQSGHNTVSWYQQALGQGPQFIFQYYREEENGRGNFPPRFSGLQFPNYSSELNVNALELDDSALYLCASSPNQGNEQFFGPGTRLTVL.

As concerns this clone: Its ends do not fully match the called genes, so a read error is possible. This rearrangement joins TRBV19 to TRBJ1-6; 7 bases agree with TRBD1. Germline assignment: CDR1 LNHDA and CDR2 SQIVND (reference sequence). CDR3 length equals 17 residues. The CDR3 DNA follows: TGTGCCAGTAGTATGGAGGGGGCGCGTTGGTATAGTTCACCCCTCCACTTT. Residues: CASSMEGARWYSSPLHF.

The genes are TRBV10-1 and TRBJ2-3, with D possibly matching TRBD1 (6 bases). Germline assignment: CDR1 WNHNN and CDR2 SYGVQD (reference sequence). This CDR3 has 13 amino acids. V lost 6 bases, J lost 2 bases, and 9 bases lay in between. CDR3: CASRQGSTDTQYF. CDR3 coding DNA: TGCGCCAGCAGACAGGGCTCCACAGATACGCAGTATTTT.

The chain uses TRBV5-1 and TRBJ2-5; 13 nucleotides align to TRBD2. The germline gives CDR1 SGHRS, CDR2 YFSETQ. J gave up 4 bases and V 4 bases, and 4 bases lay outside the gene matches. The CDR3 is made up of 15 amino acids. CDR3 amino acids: CASSLRTSGGETQYF. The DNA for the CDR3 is TGCGCCAGCAGCCTACGGACTAGCGGGGGAGAGACCCAGTACTTC.

The CDR3 DNA reads TGTGCCAGCAGTGCTCAGTCGCACTATGGCTACACCTTC. As protein: CASSAQSHYGYTF. The gene calls are TRBV12-3 or TRBV12-4 and TRBJ1-2; D is unresolved. The CDR3 consists of 13 residues. Trimming pared 5 bases from V and 3 bases from J, leaving 10 bases between.

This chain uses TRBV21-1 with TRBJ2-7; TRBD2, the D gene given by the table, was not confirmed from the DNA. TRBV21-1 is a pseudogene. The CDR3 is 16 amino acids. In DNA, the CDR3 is TGTGCCAGCAGCTTCGCAGGGGCGGGGGGGACCTACGAGCAGTACTTC. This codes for CASSFAGAGGTYEQYF.

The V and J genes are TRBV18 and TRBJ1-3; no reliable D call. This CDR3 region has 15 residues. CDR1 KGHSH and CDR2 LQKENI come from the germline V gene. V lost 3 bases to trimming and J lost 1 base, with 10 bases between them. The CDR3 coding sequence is TGTGCCAGCTCACCCTCAGAGGCTTCTGGAAACACCATATATTTT. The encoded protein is CASSPSEASGNTIYF.

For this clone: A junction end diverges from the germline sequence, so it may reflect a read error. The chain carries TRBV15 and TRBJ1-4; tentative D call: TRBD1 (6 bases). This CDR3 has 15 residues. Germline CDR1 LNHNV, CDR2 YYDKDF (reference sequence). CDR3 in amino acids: CATSRVGQTNENLFF. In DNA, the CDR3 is TGTGCCACCAGCAGAGTAGGACAGACGAATGAAAATCTGTTTTTT.

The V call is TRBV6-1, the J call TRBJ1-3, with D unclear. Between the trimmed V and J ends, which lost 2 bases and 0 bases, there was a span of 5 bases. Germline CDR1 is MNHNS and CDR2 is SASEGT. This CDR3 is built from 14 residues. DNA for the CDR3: TGTGCCAGCAGTGAATGGGCCTCTGGAAACACCATATATTTT. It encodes CASSEWASGNTIYF.

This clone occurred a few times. The CDR3 is CASSQSDGTTQYF. The DNA for the CDR3 is TGCGCCAGCAGCCAATCAGACGGGACTACCCAGTACTTC. V gene TRBV4-1 combines with J gene TRBJ2-5; the D gene is possibly TRBD2 (6 bases). V was shortened by 2 bases and J by 8 bases, with 12 bases between the two germline ends. Per germline, CDR1 MGHRA and CDR2 YSYEKL. The CDR3 is made up of 13 amino acids.

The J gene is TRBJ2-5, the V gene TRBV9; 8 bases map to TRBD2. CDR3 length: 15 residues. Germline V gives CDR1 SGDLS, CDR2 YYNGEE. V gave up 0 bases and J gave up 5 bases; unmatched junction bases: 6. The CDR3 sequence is CASSVAGGPGETQYF. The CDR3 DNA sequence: TGTGCCAGCAGCGTAGCGGGGGGGCCAGGGGAGACCCAGTACTTC.

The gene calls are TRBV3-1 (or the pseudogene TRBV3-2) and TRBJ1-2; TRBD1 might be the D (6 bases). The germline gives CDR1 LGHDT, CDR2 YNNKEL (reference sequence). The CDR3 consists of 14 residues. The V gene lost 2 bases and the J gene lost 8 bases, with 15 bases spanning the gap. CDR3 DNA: TGTGCCAGCAGCCAAATACAGGGTTTTGAGGGCTACACCTTC. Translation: CASSQIQGFEGYTF.

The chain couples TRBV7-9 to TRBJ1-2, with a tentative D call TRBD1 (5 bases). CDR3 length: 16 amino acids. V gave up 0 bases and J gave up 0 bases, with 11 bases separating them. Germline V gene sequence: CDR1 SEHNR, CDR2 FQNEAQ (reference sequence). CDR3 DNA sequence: TGTGCCAGCAGCTTAGCTCAGGGCCCTTCTAACTATGGCTACACCTTC. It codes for CASSLAQGPSNYGYTF.

CDR3 sequence reads: CASSDLGSYNEQFF. The CDR3 nucleotides read TGCGCCAGCAGCGACCTAGGCTCCTACAATGAGCAGTTCTTC. The chain links TRBV5-1 to TRBJ2-1; D is unresolved. The CDR3 is made up of 14 amino acids. CDR1 is SGHRS and CDR2 is YFSETQ in the germline V gene. Trimming cost V 4 bases and J 0 bases, with 8 bases left between them.

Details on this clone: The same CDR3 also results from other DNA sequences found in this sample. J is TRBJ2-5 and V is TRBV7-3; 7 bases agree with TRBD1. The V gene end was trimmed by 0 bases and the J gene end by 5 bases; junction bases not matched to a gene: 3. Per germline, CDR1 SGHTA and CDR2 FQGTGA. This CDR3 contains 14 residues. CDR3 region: CASSLTGGGETQYF. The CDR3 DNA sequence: TGTGCCAGCAGCTTAACAGGGGGCGGGGAGACCCAGTACTTC.

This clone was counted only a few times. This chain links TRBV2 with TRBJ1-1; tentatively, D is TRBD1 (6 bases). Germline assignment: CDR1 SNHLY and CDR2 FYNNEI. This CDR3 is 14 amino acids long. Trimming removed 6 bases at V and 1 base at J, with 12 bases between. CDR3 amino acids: CASSEQGGNTEAFF. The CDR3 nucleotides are TGTGCCAGCAGCGAACAGGGCGGGAACACTGAAGCTTTCTTT.

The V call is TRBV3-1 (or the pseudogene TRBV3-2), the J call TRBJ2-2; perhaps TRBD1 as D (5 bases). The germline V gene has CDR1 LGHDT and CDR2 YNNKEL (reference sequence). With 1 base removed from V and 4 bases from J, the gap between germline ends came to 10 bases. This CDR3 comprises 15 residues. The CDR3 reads CASSQVTRATGELFF. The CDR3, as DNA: TGTGCCAGCAGCCAAGTTACCAGGGCCACCGGGGAGCTGTTTTTT.

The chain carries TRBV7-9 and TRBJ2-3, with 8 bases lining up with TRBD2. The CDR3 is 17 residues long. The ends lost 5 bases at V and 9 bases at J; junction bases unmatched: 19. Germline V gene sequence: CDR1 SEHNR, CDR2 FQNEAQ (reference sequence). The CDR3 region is CASSAAQTSGDQRTQYF. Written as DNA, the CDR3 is TGTGCCAGCAGCGCAGCGCAAACTAGCGGAGACCAGAGGACGCAGTATTTT.

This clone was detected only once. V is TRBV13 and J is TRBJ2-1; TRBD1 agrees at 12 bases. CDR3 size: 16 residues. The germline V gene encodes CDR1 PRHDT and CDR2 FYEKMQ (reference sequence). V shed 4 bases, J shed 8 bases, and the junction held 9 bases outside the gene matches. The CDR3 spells CASSSTGTGGGDEQFF. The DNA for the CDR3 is TGTGCCAGCAGCTCGACCGGGACAGGGGGCGGGGATGAGCAGTTCTTC.

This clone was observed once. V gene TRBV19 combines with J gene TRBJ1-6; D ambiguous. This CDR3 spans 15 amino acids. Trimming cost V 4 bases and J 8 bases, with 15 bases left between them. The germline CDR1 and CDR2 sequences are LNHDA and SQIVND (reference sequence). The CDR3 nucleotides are TGTGCCAGTAGTACAACCGGGAGTCGGGATTCACCCCTCCACTTT. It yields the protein CASSTTGSRDSPLHF.

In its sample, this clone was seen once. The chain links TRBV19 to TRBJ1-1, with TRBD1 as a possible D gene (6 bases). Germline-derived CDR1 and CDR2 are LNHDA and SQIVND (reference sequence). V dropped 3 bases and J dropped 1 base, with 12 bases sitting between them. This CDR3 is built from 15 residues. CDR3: CASSIRQVGNTEAFF. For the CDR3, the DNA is TGTGCCAGTAGTATCCGACAGGTAGGGAACACTGAAGCTTTCTTT.